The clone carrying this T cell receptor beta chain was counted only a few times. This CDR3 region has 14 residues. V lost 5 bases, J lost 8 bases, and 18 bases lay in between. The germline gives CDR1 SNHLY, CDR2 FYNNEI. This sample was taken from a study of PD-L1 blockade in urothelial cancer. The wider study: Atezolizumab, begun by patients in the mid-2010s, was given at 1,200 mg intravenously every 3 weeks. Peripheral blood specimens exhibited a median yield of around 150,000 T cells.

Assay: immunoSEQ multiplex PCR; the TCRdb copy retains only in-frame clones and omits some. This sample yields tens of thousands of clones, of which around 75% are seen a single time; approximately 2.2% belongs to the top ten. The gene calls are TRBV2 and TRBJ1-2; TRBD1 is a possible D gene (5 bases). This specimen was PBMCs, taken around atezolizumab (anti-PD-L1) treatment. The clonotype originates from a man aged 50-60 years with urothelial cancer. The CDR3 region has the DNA TGTGCCAGCAGTTCGGAGGGGAGGTTTGGAGGCTACACCTTC. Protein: CASSSEGRFGGYTF. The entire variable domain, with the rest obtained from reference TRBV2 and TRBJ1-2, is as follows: EPEVTQTPSHQVTQMGQEVILRCVPISNHLYFYWYRQILGQKVEFLVSFYNNEISEKSEIFDDQFSVERPDGSNFTLKIRSTKLEDSAMYFCASSSEGRFGGYTFGSGTRLTVV.